This T cell receptor beta chain was recovered during a study of T-cell reconstitution after alpha-beta-depleted transplantation in children. Germline V lookup: CDR1 SQVTM, CDR2 ANQGSEA. V lost 4 bases and J lost 1, with 13 bases in between. The CDR3 is 14 amino acids. Unique molecular identifiers featured in how the TCRbeta library was prepared. TCRdb recomputed calls from the PCR reads with MiXCR, one row per CDR3 protein. The table includes about 580,000 distinct CDR3 sequences, 27% detected once. The study's findings and limits: After one year, T-cell counts and TCRbeta diversity mostly came from new T cells. Reportedly, alpha-beta T cells present about two months post-transplant originated from several hundred expanded clones of graft origin. Surviving recipient T cells and thymic progenitors produced the high day-60 TCRbeta diversity seen in some patients.

For this clonotype: Its antigen is not identified.

The V gene is TRBV29-1, the J gene TRBJ1-1; unclear D gene. The sample in question was PBMCs, obtained before TCRalphabeta/CD19-depleted stem cell transplant. The receptor's source is a boy in the first two years of life with Wiskott-Aldrich syndrome, due to receive a stem cell transplant. The CDR3 coding sequence is TGCAGCGTTGTAAAGGGATTGGGGAACACTGAAGCTTTCTTT. Its protein product is CSVVKGLGNTEAFF.